The rows below give T cell receptor beta chains drawn from one sample of a study of regulatory T cells in long-lasting Graves disease. MiXCR, applied by TCRdb to the multiplex PCR reads, yields one record per CDR3 protein. The sample holds 350,000 to 400,000 distinct CDR3 sequences, about a sixth seen once. The starting material was peripheral blood mononuclear cells (PBMCs), obtained at new diagnosis, from a patient treated with antithyroid drugs. These receptors were taken from a female donor with Graves disease. Both conserved end residues are part of each CDR3.

length | J | V | CDR3
16 | TRBJ2-5 | TRBV11-2 | CASSPSTASYQETQYF
15 | TRBJ1-1 | TRBV27 | CASSLFQGRKTEAFF
14 | TRBJ2-3 | TRBV24-1 | CATSGAGSTDTQYF
16 | TRBJ2-5 | TRBV3-1 | CASSQESLDPKETQYF
14 | TRBJ1-5 | TRBV18 | CASSPGDRGQPQHF
18 | TRBJ2-6 | TRBV28 | CASSVVPQVYSGANVLTF
14 | TRBJ2-7 | TRBV12-3/TRBV12-4 | CASSAGGSLYEQYF
15 | TRBJ1-1 | TRBV12-5 | CASVLPGTENTEAFF
14 | TRBJ2-7 | TRBV15 | CATSRDQQAYEQYF
13 | TRBJ2-2 | TRBV19 | CASSAHRTGELFF
13 | TRBJ2-7 | TRBV9 | CAILSGGRYEQYF
16 | TRBJ2-5 | TRBV7-3 | CVSSSWDRFFTETQYF
11 | TRBJ1-5 | TRBV12-5 | CASGLDQPQHF
14 | TRBJ2-5 | TRBV7-3 | CASSPGLFNGTQYF
13 | TRBJ2-1 | TRBV6-1 | CASRRGGSNEQFF
15 | TRBJ1-3 | TRBV20-1 | CSARDTGDAGNTIYF
14 | TRBJ2-1 | TRBV20-1 | CSARTGTSYNEQFF
15 | TRBJ1-1 | TRBV5-1 | CASSLATGRSTEAFF
15 | TRBJ2-1 | TRBV28 | CASSSPKPGGAREFF
15 | TRBJ1-2 | TRBV27 | CASSLMSEGDYGYTF
14 | TRBJ2-1 | TRBV6-1 | CASSRDSTVDEQFF
16 | TRBJ2-1 | TRBV11-2 | CASSIRRDLSYNEQFF
14 | TRBJ2-1 | TRBV6-2/TRBV6-3 | CASSPLSDREEQFF
15 | TRBJ2-1 | TRBV11-2 | CASSDGVAGVRWQFF
13 | TRBJ2-5 | TRBV29-1 | CSAGQGTGETQYF
13 | TRBJ1-3 | TRBV18 | CASSPPSGQVIYF
17 | TRBJ2-3 | TRBV5-5 | CASSLAVLAGAPDTQYF
13 | TRBJ2-5 | TRBV3-1 | CASSQVSQETQYF
18 | TRBJ2-7 | TRBV3-1 | CASSHTLPGGGDTYEQYF
16 | TRBJ1-4 | TRBV12-5 | CASGLPAGGSDEKLFF
16 | TRBJ1-5 | TRBV6-2/TRBV6-3 | CASSDQGDYSNQPQHF
13 | TRBJ2-7 | TRBV27 | CASSTGDFYEQYF
16 | TRBJ1-1 | TRBV12-3/TRBV12-4 | CASSQRLGSLNTEAFF
13 | TRBJ2-7 | TRBV27 | CASSLREDYEQYF
14 | TRBJ1-2 | TRBV6-2/TRBV6-3 | CASSRDNRRHGYTF
15 | TRBJ2-7 | TRBV18 | CASSPSSDRSNEQYF
14 | TRBJ2-7 | TRBV28 | CASTSGPGTYEQYF
17 | TRBJ1-6 | TRBV6-1 | CASSNPATGTYNSPLHF
15 | TRBJ1-4 | TRBV7-2 | CASSLRTGENEKLFF
16 | TRBJ1-1 | TRBV7-9 | CASSFAGAGADTEAFF
15 | TRBJ2-5 | TRBV7-9 | CASSFERGHQETQYF
15 | TRBJ1-4 | TRBV12-3/TRBV12-4 | CASSWTPATNEKLFF
16 | TRBJ2-2 | TRBV5-1 | CASSLAEQGNTGELFF
12 | TRBJ1-6 | TRBV28 | CASSLLDSPLHF
14 | TRBJ2-7 | TRBV20-1 | CSAGTGVGAGEQYF
16 | TRBJ1-1 | TRBV19 | CASTTRRGQMNTEAFF
14 | TRBJ2-3 | TRBV30 | CAFDPGQSTDTQYF
15 | TRBJ2-7 | TRBV7-2 | CASSLGGTASYEQYF
16 | TRBJ2-7 | TRBV7-3 | CASSLRPGQGSYEQYF
14 | TRBJ1-4 | TRBV11-2 | CASSPGPPNEKLFF
14 | TRBJ2-5 | TRBV20-1 | CSASGPRYQETQYF
13 | TRBJ2-7 | TRBV7-2 | CASSLEGAREQYF
15 | TRBJ1-6 | TRBV19 | CASAARGISNSPLHF
14 | TRBJ1-1 | TRBV12-3/TRBV12-4 | CACRLRLMNTEAFF
14 | TRBJ2-2 | TRBV7-3 | CASSLGGMAGELFF